The clone carrying this T cell receptor beta chain appeared many times. The antigen is not known. In TCRdb, the reads were re-called with MiXCR into one record per CDR3 protein. The sample holds approximately 770,000 distinct CDR3 sequences, roughly 29% seen once. The data are from a study of T cell repertoires in cytomegalovirus infection. Study information: Used in the study were CMV epitopes, some recently identified and HLA-C-restricted, others well-studied and HLA-B-restricted. CMV infection together with matching HLA type was indicated by public TCR beta signatures.

The V gene lost 3 bases and the J gene lost 3 bases, with 14 bases spanning the gap. The CDR3 length is 15 residues. Germline loops: CDR1 SGHVS, CDR2 FQNEAQ. Study observations and caveats: Across the ex vivo response, the dominant clonotypes were HLA-C-restricted CMV-specific TCR beta clonotypes.

This TCR was recovered from a human donor in good health (CMV status not recorded). Some clones in this sample may be carry-over from other donors' samples. The source material was cultured CD8+ T cells from PBMCs, sampled from culture after CMV antigen stimulation. The gene calls are TRBV7-8 and TRBJ1-1, with TRBD1 as a possible D gene (6 bases). The CDR3 sequence: CASSLEGGPDTEAFF. In DNA form, the CDR3 reads TGTGCCAGCAGCTTGGAGGGGGGCCCAGACACTGAAGCTTTCTTT. The entire variable domain, with the rest obtained from reference TRBV7-8 and TRBJ1-1, is as follows: GAGVSQSPRYKVAKRGQDVALRCDPISGHVSLFWYQQALGQGPEFLTYFQNEAQLDKSGLPSDRFFAERPEGSVSTLKIQRTQQEDSAVYLCASSLEGGPDTEAFFGQGTRLTVV.